Shown below are 26 T cell receptor beta chains from a single sample sequenced in a study of T cells in Graves' hyperthyroidism and ophthalmopathy. The CDR3 regions of TCR beta were amplified from RNA transcripts. Carried out on the TCR CDR3, a first-round RT-PCR used the HTBI primer set. Each CDR3 protein is one row after TCRdb ran MiXCR on the multiplex PCR reads. This sample has about 480,000 distinct CDR3 sequences, with around a quarter found just once. Material for sequencing was blood. These TCRs come from a young woman with Graves' ophthalmopathy.

Notes on this clonotype: Since a much larger clone is just one base distant, this may be a read error. The chain carries TRBV2 and TRBJ1-1; TRBD1 aligns across 7 bases. The CDR3 covers 13 residues. Germline-derived CDR1 and CDR2 are SNHLY and FYNNEI. CDR3 coding DNA: TGTGCCAGCAGAAGTGACAGGGTAGGTGAAGCTTGCTTT. Protein: CASRSDRVGEACF. Full variable domain (outside the CDR3, taken from reference TRBV2 and TRBJ1-1): EPEVTQTPSHQVTQMGQEVILRCVPISNHLYFYWYRQILGQKVEFLVSFYNNEISEKSEIFDDQFSVERPDGSNFTLKIRSTKLEDSAMYFCASRSDRVGEACFGQGTRLTVV.

This clonotype was found many times. V is TRBV2 and J is TRBJ1-2, with 8 bases lining up with TRBD1. The CDR3 covers 13 residues. Trimming removed 6 bases from V and 1 base from J; junction bases left unmatched: 1. From germline, CDR1 is SNHLY and CDR2 FYNNEI. The CDR3 sequence: CASRGQVNYGYTF. CDR3 coding DNA: TGTGCCAGCAGGGGACAGGTTAACTATGGCTACACCTTC.

This clonotype occurred many times. At one end, the junction sequence differs from germline, possibly due to a read error. The chain employs TRBV7-8 and TRBJ2-3; perhaps TRBD2 as D (6 bases). The CDR3 consists of 11 residues. The germline gives CDR1 SGHVS, CDR2 FQNEAQ. CDR3 in amino acids: CASSEVAVFFF. As DNA, the CDR3 is TGTGCCAGCAGCGAGGTAGCGGTGTTTTTCTTC.

This clonotype has ten or more counts. The rearrangement joins TRBV6-1 to TRBJ2-7; no definite D call. Germline assignment: CDR1 MNHNS and CDR2 SASEGT. The ends were cut back, 1 base at V and 2 bases at J, with 12 bases in the middle. This CDR3 spans 15 amino acids. CDR3 in amino acids: CASSEEDLGPYEQYF. The CDR3 bases are TGTGCCAGCAGTGAAGAGGACCTAGGGCCCTACGAGCAGTACTTC.

This clonotype was found a few times. This chain links TRBV30 with TRBJ2-5; no clear D gene. V was trimmed by 1 base and J by 3 bases, leaving 0 bases between them. The CDR3 loop spans 10 amino acids. Germline V gene sequence: CDR1 GTSNPN, CDR2 SVGIG (reference sequence). The CDR3 DNA sequence: TGTGCCTGGAGTGAAGAGACCCAGTACTTC. Its translation: CAWSEETQYF.

V gene TRBV7-2 combines with J gene TRBJ1-2; TRBD1 matches 9 bases. From germline, CDR1 is SGHTA and CDR2 FQGNSA. This CDR3 spans 14 amino acids. The junction had 11 bases not matched to a gene; V was cut back by 7 bases and J by 8 bases. The CDR3 coding sequence is TGTGCCAGCACCGCTAGCCCGACAGGGGGGGGCTACACCTTC. Amino acids: CASTASPTGGGYTF. Supplemented by reference TRBV7-2 and TRBJ1-2, the full variable domain reads GAGVSQSPSNKVTEKGKDVELRCDPISGHTALYWYRQSLGQGLEFLIYFQGNSAPDKSGLPSDRFSAERTGGSVSTLTIQRTQQEDSAVYLCASTASPTGGGYTFGSGTRLTVV.

In regard to this clonotype: This CDR3 is missing its conserved last phenylalanine or tryptophan, likely due to a read error. The J gene is TRBJ2-6, the V gene TRBV4-3; a possible D gene is TRBD1 (6 bases). CDR1 and CDR2 from the germline V gene are LGHNA and YSLEER. The CDR3 runs to 16 residues. The V gene lost 2 bases and the J gene lost 2 bases, with 10 bases spanning the gap. The CDR3 bases are TGCGCCAGCAGCCAAAGCCAGGGGACTGGGGCCAACGTCCTGACTTAC. Protein sequence: CASSQSQGTGANVLTY.

As regards this clonotype: The CDR3 does not close with the conserved phenylalanine or tryptophan, likely indicating a read error. The chain uses TRBV7-3 and TRBJ2-7, with D possibly being TRBD2 (6 bases). This CDR3 is built from 13 residues. Germline CDR1 SGHTA, CDR2 FQGTGA. DNA for the CDR3: TGTGCCTGCAGCTTCGGGGGCTCCTACGAGCAGTACTAC. It yields the protein CACSFGGSYEQYY.

This clonotype showed up many times. The V call is TRBV6-1, the J call TRBJ1-2, with 9 bases matching TRBD1. CDR1 and CDR2 (germline): MNHNS, SASEGT. Unmatched junction bases numbered 10, after V lost 6 bases and J lost 8 bases. The CDR3 has 14 amino acids. The CDR3 spells CASSTVGDRVGYTF. CDR3 in DNA: TGTGCCAGCAGCACTGTCGGGGACAGGGTGGGCTACACCTTC.

This clonotype appeared many times. The V and J genes are TRBV10-1 and TRBJ1-1; D is unresolved. The CDR3 extends over 12 amino acids. V shed 10 bases and J shed 0 bases, with 9 bases lying between them. The germline gives CDR1 WNHNN, CDR2 SYGVQD (reference sequence). The CDR3 loop reads CATPEVNTEAFF. The CDR3 bases are TGCGCCACCCCAGAGGTGAACACTGAAGCTTTCTTT.

The gene calls are TRBV5-1 and TRBJ1-2; D gene unclear. This CDR3 contains 14 residues. Germline-derived CDR1 and CDR2 are SGHRS and YFSETQ. Trimming removed 2 bases from V and 5 bases from J, with 13 bases in between. The DNA for the CDR3 is TGCGCCAGCAGCTTCCGCGACGCCACGTATGGCTACACCTTC. It specifies CASSFRDATYGYTF.

The genes are TRBV15 and TRBJ1-2; D is undetermined. Germline V gene lookup returns CDR1 LNHNV and CDR2 YYDKDF (reference sequence). CDR3 length equals 12 residues. The V end was cut by 4 bases, the J end by 11 bases, with 14 bases between. This CDR3 is CATSIDMSGYTF. In DNA form, the CDR3 reads TGTGCCACCAGCATAGATATGAGTGGTTACACCTTC.

This clonotype was counted many times. The genes are TRBV12-3 or TRBV12-4 and TRBJ1-6; D gene unclear. V gave up 6 bases and J gave up 9 bases, with 9 bases separating them. This CDR3 has 12 amino acids. CDR3 loop: CASSERSSPLHF. The CDR3 bases are TGTGCCAGCAGCGAAAGGAGTTCACCCCTCCACTTT.

Comment on this clonotype: A clone one base away is much larger, so this may be a read error. The chain joins TRBV5-5 to TRBJ1-1, with D hard to call. The germline V gene encodes CDR1 SGHKS and CDR2 YYEKEE (reference sequence). The CDR3 is 14 amino acids. CDR3 DNA sequence: TGTGCCAGCAGCATATACCGGGAAACGACTGAAGTTTTCTTT. Amino acids: CASSIYRETTEVFF.

The chain has TRBV11-3 and TRBJ1-1, with 8 bases aligning to TRBD1. CDR3 size: 14 residues. Germline V lookup: CDR1 SGHNT, CDR2 YENEEA. Unmatched junction bases numbered 6, after V lost 5 bases and J lost 4 bases. CDR3 nucleotide sequence: TGTGCCAGCAGCCACGGACAGGGAAGCACTGAAGCTTTCTTT. This codes for CASSHGQGSTEAFF.

This clonotype was counted at least ten times. The chain joins TRBV6-5 to TRBJ1-5; D not resolved. With 4 bases removed from V and 4 bases from J, the gap between germline ends came to 11 bases. This CDR3 is built from 14 residues. Looked up from germline, CDR1 is MNHEY and CDR2 is SVGAGI. CDR3 bases: TGTGCCAGCAGTTCCCCTGGACTGAATCAGCCCCAGCATTTT. It encodes CASSSPGLNQPQHF.

This clonotype was seen a few times. The genes are TRBV12-3 or TRBV12-4 and TRBJ1-2; possible D gene TRBD1, 6 bases. The CDR3 is 13 amino acids. The V end lost 1 base, the J end lost 7 bases, and 10 bases lay between the germline ends. CDR3 loop: CASSLGGGVGYTF. CDR3 DNA sequence: TGTGCCAGCAGTTTAGGAGGGGGAGTTGGCTACACCTTC.

This chain joins TRBV20-1 and TRBJ1-5; D possibly corresponds to TRBD1 (5 bases). The germline CDR1 and CDR2 sequences are DFQATT and SNEGSKA (reference sequence). Trimming removed 5 bases at V and 3 bases at J, with 8 bases between. This CDR3 contains 12 residues. The CDR3 is CSAGGTNQPQHF. The CDR3 DNA is TGCAGTGCTGGAGGGACCAATCAGCCCCAGCATTTT.

In this sample, this clonotype turned up many times. The V gene is TRBV2, the J gene TRBJ2-7; 8 nucleotides agree with TRBD2. This CDR3 is built from 15 residues. V lost 5 bases, J lost 4 bases, and 10 bases stayed unmatched. Germline lookup yields CDR1 SNHLY and CDR2 FYNNEI. The CDR3 spells CASSRVGGEPYEQYF. The CDR3 DNA follows: TGTGCCAGCAGTCGCGTCGGGGGGGAACCGTACGAGCAGTACTTC.

In its sample, this clonotype was seen many times. The chain has TRBV12-5 and TRBJ1-2; TRBD1 matches at 7 bases. Germline lookup yields CDR1 LGHNT and CDR2 FRNRAP. This CDR3 contains 16 residues. The V segment lost 5 bases and the J segment 4 bases; nucleotides outside the gene matches: 13. The CDR3 DNA reads TGTGCTAGTGGTCCGACACAGGGGCACCCCCTCTATGGCTACACCTTC. Its translation is CASGPTQGHPLYGYTF. The whole variable domain, remainder taken from reference TRBV12-5 and TRBJ1-2, is DARVTQTPRHKVTEMGQEVTMRCQPILGHNTVFWYRQTMMQGLELLAYFRNRAPLDDSGMPKDRFSAEMPDATLATLKIQPSEPRDSAVYFCASGPTQGHPLYGYTFGSGTRLTVV.

This clonotype has a count of ten or more. The chain combines TRBV19 with TRBJ1-5, with D unresolved. Per germline, CDR1 LNHDA and CDR2 SQIVND (reference sequence). V shed 4 bases and J shed 3 bases, with 16 bases lying between them. This CDR3 spans 16 amino acids. The CDR3 is CASSTLRQVFNQPQHF. For the CDR3, the DNA is TGTGCCAGTAGTACCCTACGGCAGGTGTTCAATCAGCCCCAGCATTTT.

There are many counts of this clonotype. This chain joins TRBV20-1 and TRBJ1-1; D possibly corresponds to TRBD1 (6 bases). Trimming removed 3 bases at V and 1 base at J, with 12 bases between. Germline V gene sequence: CDR1 DFQATT, CDR2 SNEGSKA (reference sequence). CDR3 length: 14 amino acids. DNA of the CDR3: TGCAGTGCTAGGCCGGACAGAGCGAACACTGAAGCTTTCTTT. This translates into CSARPDRANTEAFF.

This sequence joins TRBV3-1 and TRBJ2-5; the D gene could be TRBD1 or TRBD2 (5 bases each). The CDR3 runs to 14 residues. V was shortened by 5 bases and J by 6 bases, with 16 bases between the two germline ends. Germline values: CDR1 LGHDT, CDR2 YNNKEL (reference sequence). Here the CDR3 reads CASSTSGTIKTQYF. CDR3 sequence (DNA): TGTGCCAGCAGCACGTCGGGGACCATAAAGACCCAGTACTTC.

The table lists this clonotype with many counts. The CDR3 region has the DNA TGCGCCAGCAGCTTGGTTTCTGGACAGGTCAACACCGGGGAGCTGTTTTTT. Its translation is CASSLVSGQVNTGELFF. The chain links TRBV5-1 to TRBJ2-2, with 7 nucleotides matching TRBD1. This CDR3 contains 17 residues. The germline V gene encodes CDR1 SGHRS and CDR2 YFSETQ. Germline trimming cut 0 bases from V and 2 bases from J; bases unmatched to any gene: 7.

In this sample, this clonotype turned up many times. The chain has TRBV20-1 and TRBJ2-2; 12 bases map to TRBD2. Germline V lookup: CDR1 DFQATT, CDR2 SNEGSKA (reference sequence). The V and J ends lost 5 bases and 7 bases, in that order; junction bases with no gene match: 5. The CDR3 contains 14 residues. The CDR3 DNA sequence: TGCAGTGCTGGACTAGCGGGGCGTCACGGGGAGCTGTTTTTT. This encodes CSAGLAGRHGELFF.

This clonotype was recorded at least ten times. The chain is built from TRBV6-2 or TRBV6-3 and TRBJ2-3; TRBD2 agrees at 9 bases. This CDR3 is 16 amino acids long. Germline V lookup: CDR1 MNHEY, CDR2 SVGEGT. V trimming: 4 bases; J trimming: 0 bases; junction bases outside the gene matches: 5. In DNA form, the CDR3 reads TGTGCCAGCAGTTTCTCAGCGGGGGGAAGCACAGATACGCAGTATTTT. It yields the protein CASSFSAGGSTDTQYF.